One and the same sample provided the 32 T cell receptor beta chains below, sequenced in a study of OX40 agonist ivuxolimab in advanced cancers. Some clones are missing from TCRdb's copy, which holds only in-frame ones; the method was immunoSEQ multiplex PCR. The sample lists approximately 20,000 clones; about four fifths were seen once. The material was CD4+ or CD8+ T cells sorted from blood, obtained in a trial of the OX40 agonist ivuxolimab. All receptors derive from an adult with an advanced solid tumor such as melanoma, head and neck, liver or kidney cancer.

The chain recombines TRBV27 with TRBJ2-1; D is uncertain. Germline V lookup: CDR1 MNHEY, CDR2 SMNVEV (reference sequence). The ends were cut back, 0 bases at V and 10 bases at J, with 10 bases in the middle. There are 13 residues in the CDR3. The CDR3 here is CASSLSSPGEQFF. CDR3 nucleotide sequence: TGTGCCAGCAGTTTATCAAGTCCGGGCGAGCAGTTCTTC.

The rearrangement joins TRBV6-4 to TRBJ2-1, with 9 bases aligning to TRBD2. Germline values: CDR1 MRHNA, CDR2 SNTAGT. The CDR3 covers 15 residues. J lost 3 bases, V lost 5 bases, and 5 bases had no gene match. For the CDR3, the DNA is TGTGCCAGCAGTCCCGTAGCGGGAGACTACAATGAGCAGTTCTTC. Protein sequence: CASSPVAGDYNEQFF.

The V and J genes are TRBV5-4 and TRBJ2-7; 11 nucleotides line up with TRBD1. CDR3 length equals 15 residues. Germline loops: CDR1 SGHNT, CDR2 YYREEE (reference sequence). V trimming: 4 bases; J trimming: 3 bases; junction bases outside the gene matches: 6. In DNA, the CDR3 is TGTGCCAGCAGCCCAATGGGACAGGGGGTCTACGAGCAGTACTTC. Translating gives CASSPMGQGVYEQYF. Drawing the rest from reference TRBV5-4 and TRBJ2-7, the complete variable domain is ETGVTQSPTHLIKTRGQQVTLRCSSQSGHNTVSWYQQALGQGPQFIFQYYREEENGRGNFPPRFSGLQFPNYSSELNVNALELDDSALYLCASSPMGQGVYEQYFGPGTRLTVT.

This clone was picked up a small number of times. The chain employs TRBV2 and TRBJ2-5; D is unclear. The CDR3 has 12 residues. Trimming removed 6 bases from V and 5 bases from J, with 10 bases in between. Per germline, CDR1 SNHLY and CDR2 FYNNEI. Here the CDR3 reads CASRTTGETQYF. CDR3 nucleotide sequence: TGTGCCAGCAGAACCACTGGGGAGACCCAGTACTTC.

The J gene is TRBJ2-7, the V gene TRBV5-1; no firm D call. V was pared by 0 bases and J by 6 bases, with 10 bases between. The CDR3 runs to 13 residues. Germline-derived CDR1 and CDR2 are SGHRS and YFSETQ. In DNA form, the CDR3 reads TGCGCCAGCAGCTTGGTTGGTGGATTCGAGCAGTACTTC. This sequence encodes CASSLVGGFEQYF.

The chain has TRBV11-2 and TRBJ2-1; no reliable D call. Trimming took 3 bases from V and 1 from J, leaving 13 bases between them. This CDR3 is 16 amino acids long. Germline lookup yields CDR1 SGHAT and CDR2 FQNNGV. CDR3 sequence reads: CASSLTRTESYNEQFF. The CDR3 DNA reads TGTGCCAGCAGCTTGACCCGGACCGAATCCTACAATGAGCAGTTCTTC. Full variable domain (outside the CDR3, taken from reference TRBV11-2 and TRBJ2-1): EAGVAQSPRYKIIEKRQSVAFWCNPISGHATLYWYQQILGQGPKLLIQFQNNGVVDDSQLPKDRFSAERLKGVDSTLKIQPAKLEDSAVYLCASSLTRTESYNEQFFGPGTRLTVL.

The V gene is TRBV5-4, the J gene TRBJ2-3; D is undetermined. Trimming shortened V by 1 base and J by 4 bases, and 4 bases separated the two germline ends. In germline, CDR1 is SGHNT, CDR2 YYREEE (reference sequence). The CDR3 extends over 12 amino acids. CDR3 in amino acids: CASSLIADTQYF. The CDR3 DNA sequence: TGTGCCAGCAGCTTGATCGCAGATACGCAGTATTTT.

J is TRBJ2-3 and V is TRBV30; D is uncertain. CDR1 is GTSNPN and CDR2 is SVGIG in the germline V gene (reference sequence). Deletions cut 3 bases from V and 2 bases from J, with 12 bases between. This CDR3 comprises 14 residues. The DNA of the CDR3 is TGTGCCTGGAGGACTCCAGCCCCCACAGATACGCAGTATTTT. Residues: CAWRTPAPTDTQYF.

J is TRBJ1-3 and V is TRBV7-9; D not resolved. Trimming stripped 5 bases from V and 8 bases from J, with 4 bases between. The CDR3 covers 10 residues. Germline CDR1 is SEHNR and CDR2 is FQNEAQ (reference sequence). The CDR3 reads CASSVDTIYF. The CDR3 coding sequence is TGTGCCAGCAGCGTAGACACCATATATTTT.

The V and J genes are TRBV15 and TRBJ2-1; tentatively, D is TRBD1 (7 bases). V lost 8 bases to trimming and J lost 10 bases, with 24 bases between them. Germline lookup yields CDR1 LNHNV and CDR2 YYDKDF (reference sequence). CDR3 length: 15 amino acids. CDR3 amino acids: CATATGASDRREQFF. Here the CDR3 DNA reads TGTGCCACCGCAACAGGGGCTAGCGATCGGAGAGAGCAGTTCTTC.

The chain recombines TRBV7-9 with TRBJ1-3; TRBD1 might be the D (6 bases). Germline V gives CDR1 SEHNR, CDR2 FQNEAQ (reference sequence). V dropped 4 bases and J dropped 0 bases, with 7 bases sitting between them. The CDR3 runs 14 residues. The DNA for the CDR3 is TGTGCCAGCAGCTCGACAGGCTCTGGAAACACCATATATTTT. The encoded protein is CASSSTGSGNTIYF.

The chain employs TRBV19 and TRBJ2-7; D is ambiguous. Germline-derived CDR1 and CDR2 are LNHDA and SQIVND (reference sequence). The CDR3 consists of 14 residues. V lost 1 base and J lost 0, with 7 bases in between. CDR3: CASSIVGSSYEQYF. The CDR3 coding sequence is TGTGCCAGTAGTATAGTCGGCTCCTCCTACGAGCAGTACTTC.

The CDR3 DNA reads as TGTGCCAGCGCCGGGGGTTACTATGGCTACACCTTC. This gives the protein CASAGGYYGYTF. The V and J genes are TRBV27 and TRBJ1-2; TRBD1 is a possible D gene (5 bases). The germline V and J ends were trimmed by 8 bases and 3 bases, with 10 bases remaining between them. Germline lookup yields CDR1 MNHEY and CDR2 SMNVEV (reference sequence). The CDR3 sequence is 12 residues long.

J is TRBJ2-1 and V is TRBV9; 7 positions agree with TRBD2. CDR1 is SGDLS, CDR2 YYNGEE, per germline. CDR3 length equals 15 residues. With V trimmed by 3 bases and J by 4 bases, 7 bases remained unmatched. Here the CDR3 reads CASSARGDVYNEQFF. The CDR3 nucleotides are TGTGCCAGCAGCGCCCGGGGGGACGTATACAATGAGCAGTTCTTC. The whole variable domain, filled in from reference TRBV9 and TRBJ2-1, reads DSGVTQTPKHLITATGQRVTLRCSPRSGDLSVYWYQQSLDQGLQFLIQYYNGEERAKGNILERFSAQQFPDLHSELNLSSLELGDSALYFCASSARGDVYNEQFFGPGTRLTVL.

The chain is built from TRBV7-9 and TRBJ1-6; 7 nucleotides match TRBD1. The V gene's germline CDR1 is SEHNR and CDR2 FQNEAQ (reference sequence). V trimming: 3 bases; J trimming: 2 bases; junction bases outside the gene matches: 4. The CDR3 runs 16 residues. Here the CDR3 reads CASSLEGAAYNSPLHF. The CDR3 coding sequence is TGTGCCAGCAGCTTGGAGGGGGCAGCCTATAATTCACCCCTCCACTTT.

V gene TRBV19 combines with J gene TRBJ1-1, with D possibly being TRBD1 (5 bases). This CDR3 is 16 amino acids long. CDR1 LNHDA and CDR2 SQIVND come from the germline V gene (reference sequence). V was clipped by 6 bases and J by 1 base, with 18 bases between them. The CDR3 spells CASRLSPLGTNTEAFF. DNA of the CDR3: TGTGCCAGTAGGCTCTCCCCTCTAGGGACGAACACTGAAGCTTTCTTT.

CDR3 coding DNA: TGTGCCAGCAGCACCCACTCCTACAATGAGCAGTTCTTC. This encodes CASSTHSYNEQFF. The chain employs TRBV11-2 and TRBJ2-1; D remains unclear. Germline-derived CDR1 and CDR2 are SGHAT and FQNNGV. Between the trimmed V and J ends, which lost 5 bases and 0 bases, there was a span of 5 bases. This CDR3 is built from 13 residues.

The rearrangement links TRBV2 to TRBJ2-5; D may be TRBD1 (5 bases). The last part of the DNA fits TRBJ2-7 better; the J call may be wrong. The V gene's germline CDR1 is SNHLY and CDR2 FYNNEI. CDR3 length: 15 residues. CDR3 amino acids: CAGLPSAGLGYEQYF. The CDR3 nucleotides read TGTGCCGGCCTCCCTTCGGCAGGGCTCGGCTACGAGCAGTACTTC.

This sequence joins TRBV7-8 and TRBJ2-5; possibly TRBD1 or TRBD2 for D (6 bases each). V was trimmed by 6 bases and J by 5 bases, leaving 22 bases between them. Per the germline V gene, CDR1 is SGHVS and CDR2 is FQNEAQ. The CDR3 contains 16 residues. DNA of the CDR3: TGTGCCAGCAGTTCCGGGACACGGAGGGATTATGAGACCCAGTACTTC. Its protein is CASSSGTRRDYETQYF.

By proportion, this clone is medium-sized. The J gene is TRBJ2-2, the V gene TRBV5-1; D uncertain. V was shortened by 2 bases and J by 4 bases, with 18 bases between the two germline ends. The CDR3 loop spans 17 amino acids. Germline CDR1 SGHRS, CDR2 YFSETQ. CDR3 amino acids: CASSLSDLPLFTGELFF. The DNA of the CDR3 is TGCGCCAGCAGCTTATCAGATCTTCCCTTGTTCACCGGGGAGCTGTTTTTT.

The chain joins TRBV28 to TRBJ1-5; 8 positions agree with TRBD1. CDR3 length: 18 residues. From germline, CDR1 is MDHEN and CDR2 SYDVKM. Germline trimming cut 7 bases from V and 6 bases from J; bases unmatched to any gene: 20. The CDR3 sequence is CASTAWDRFSLYGQPQHF. The CDR3 DNA is TGTGCCAGCACGGCCTGGGACAGGTTTTCGCTATACGGTCAGCCCCAGCATTTT.

The chain has TRBV25-1 and TRBJ2-7, with 10 bases lining up with TRBD2. The CDR3 is made up of 13 amino acids. The V gene's germline CDR1 is MGHDK and CDR2 SYGVNS. V dropped 5 bases and J dropped 7; count of bases not matched to a gene: 5. The CDR3 here is CASSYTGLAEQYF. The CDR3 region has the DNA TGTGCCAGCAGTTACACGGGACTAGCGGAGCAGTACTTC.

CDR3 amino acids: CASSAPGLAGGFEQYF. CDR3 sequence (DNA): TGTGCCAGCAGTGCCCCGGGGCTAGCGGGAGGCTTTGAGCAGTACTTC. The V call is TRBV2, the J call TRBJ2-7, with 11 bases matching TRBD2. J lost 7 bases, V lost 4 bases, and 12 bases had no gene match. Germline values: CDR1 SNHLY, CDR2 FYNNEI. This CDR3 is 16 amino acids long. The complete variable domain, with remaining parts taken from reference TRBV2 and TRBJ2-7, reads EPEVTQTPSHQVTQMGQEVILRCVPISNHLYFYWYRQILGQKVEFLVSFYNNEISEKSEIFDDQFSVERPDGSNFTLKIRSTKLEDSAMYFCASSAPGLAGGFEQYFGPGTRLTVT.

The rearrangement links TRBV7-9 to TRBJ2-1, with TRBD2 matching 9 bases. Germline CDR1 is SEHNR and CDR2 is FQNEAQ (reference sequence). V trimming: 6 bases; J trimming: 14 bases; junction bases outside the gene matches: 14. The CDR3 sequence is 14 residues long. Here the CDR3 reads CASSPAAGGHRKFF. In DNA, the CDR3 is TGTGCCAGCAGTCCCGCCGCGGGGGGGCACAGGAAGTTCTTC.

This chain connects TRBV15 to TRBJ2-7; no definite D call. Trimming removed 4 bases at V and 2 bases at J, with 6 bases between. Germline V gene sequence: CDR1 LNHNV, CDR2 YYDKDF (reference sequence). CDR3 length equals 12 residues. CDR3 nucleotide sequence: TGTGCCACCAGCATCGGTCCCTACGAGCAGTACTTC. Protein sequence: CATSIGPYEQYF.

This rearrangement joins TRBV6-5 to TRBJ2-1; D might be TRBD2 (6 bases). V was cut by 0 bases and J by 0 bases, with 9 bases left in between. This CDR3 has 16 residues. Germline loops: CDR1 MNHEY, CDR2 SVGAGI. As DNA, the CDR3 is TGTGCCAGCAGTTACTCTGCGGGATCCTCCTACAATGAGCAGTTCTTC. Amino acid sequence: CASSYSAGSSYNEQFF.

This chain uses TRBV27 with TRBJ2-1; 10 bases are a match to TRBD1. In germline, CDR1 is MNHEY, CDR2 SMNVEV (reference sequence). The CDR3 has 12 residues. The CDR3 sequence: CAEGQGLNEQFF. CDR3 DNA sequence: TGTGCGGAGGGACAGGGGTTAAATGAGCAGTTCTTC.

The chain combines TRBV19 with TRBJ2-1, with 10 positions matching TRBD2. The CDR3 consists of 15 residues. J was trimmed by 7 bases and V by 5 bases; bases with no gene match: 8. The germline V gene encodes CDR1 LNHDA and CDR2 SQIVND (reference sequence). CDR3 loop: CASSVVAGGENEQFF. The DNA for the CDR3 is TGTGCCAGTAGTGTTGTAGCGGGAGGAGAGAATGAGCAGTTCTTC.

V and J are TRBV28 and TRBJ2-7; no clear D. CDR1 is MDHEN, CDR2 SYDVKM, per germline. The CDR3 length is 13 residues. Trimming cost V 5 bases and J 0 bases, with 8 bases left between them. CDR3 DNA sequence: TGTGCCAGCAGTCCCCTAAGCTCCTACGAGCAGTACTTC. Translation: CASSPLSSYEQYF.

The V call is TRBV10-3, the J call TRBJ2-7, with 7 bases aligning to TRBD1. The CDR3 has 13 amino acids. The ends lost 11 bases at V and 0 bases at J; junction bases unmatched: 7. Per the germline V gene, CDR1 is ENHRY and CDR2 is SYGVKD. CDR3 loop: CAAARDSSYEQYF. The CDR3 DNA reads as TGTGCCGCGGCCCGGGACAGCTCCTACGAGCAGTACTTC.

CDR3 in DNA: TGCAGCGTTGTAGCGGGATTTGATCAGCCCCAGCATTTT. Translation gives CSVVAGFDQPQHF. V is TRBV29-1 and J is TRBJ1-5; D is unresolved. This CDR3 is built from 13 residues. Trimming took off 4 bases at V and 5 bases at J, with 12 bases between the two ends. Germline V gene data show CDR1 as SQVTM and CDR2 as ANQGSEA.

V and J are TRBV28 and TRBJ2-1; D perhaps matches TRBD1 (6 bases). Germline CDR1 reads MDHEN; CDR2 reads SYDVKM. CDR3 length: 20 residues. Trimming pared 7 bases from V and 10 bases from J, leaving 38 bases between. As DNA, the CDR3 is TGTGCCAGCATTAACCAGGGCTCGGGACATCGATTGCCCGGAAGGTCGGAGCAGTTCTTC. Residues: CASINQGSGHRLPGRSEQFF.